These 12 T cell receptor beta chains share one sample of origin, sequenced in a study of cytomegalovirus exposure and HLA in healthy donors. It was with 60 Vbeta and 13 Jbeta primers that the PCR ran. Profiling relied on immunoSEQ multiplex PCR, and the TCRdb table lists in-frame clones only, not all of them. Found here are 100,000 to 150,000 clones, under 12% of them singletons; the top ten hold approximately 4.4%. The material sequenced was PBMCs. The receptors derive from a woman under 30 in good health and CMV-seropositive.

The J gene is TRBJ1-1, the V gene TRBV2; the match to TRBD1 covers 7 bases. The CDR3 contains 16 residues. The trim removed 9 bases at V and 1 base at J, leaving 14 bases unmatched. CDR1 SNHLY and CDR2 FYNNEI come from the germline V gene. CDR3 region: CARVMGTGAGNTEAFF. DNA for the CDR3: TGTGCCAGAGTAATGGGAACAGGGGCGGGGAACACTGAAGCTTTCTTT.

This chain joins TRBV2 and TRBJ1-5; weak D call: TRBD1 (5 bases). CDR3 length: 13 residues. Trimming took 7 bases from V and 5 from J, leaving 12 bases between them. Germline CDR1 is SNHLY and CDR2 is FYNNEI. The CDR3 protein is CASKRDGDQPQHF. The CDR3 DNA is TGTGCCAGCAAGCGGGACGGTGATCAGCCCCAGCATTTT. Filled out from reference TRBV2 and TRBJ1-5, the complete variable domain reads EPEVTQTPSHQVTQMGQEVILRCVPISNHLYFYWYRQILGQKVEFLVSFYNNEISEKSEIFDDQFSVERPDGSNFTLKIRSTKLEDSAMYFCASKRDGDQPQHFGDGTRLSIL.

The J gene is TRBJ1-5, the V gene TRBV25-1; maybe TRBD1 (5 bases). The CDR3 loop spans 14 amino acids. Germline V CDR1 and CDR2: MGHDK, SYGVNS. The V and J ends lost 5 bases and 5 bases respectively, with 13 bases between them. In nucleotides, the CDR3 is TGTGCCAGCAGTACCTCCCTAGGGGATCAGCCCCAGCATTTT. It translates to CASSTSLGDQPQHF.

This chain connects TRBV19 to TRBJ1-5, with D tentatively TRBD1 (6 bases). V lost 5 bases and J 11 bases, leaving 13 bases between the germline ends. The CDR3 extends over 12 amino acids. CDR1 and CDR2 (germline): LNHDA, SQIVND (reference sequence). The CDR3, as DNA: TGTGCCAGTAGTCCCGAATCAGGGGCCCAGCATTTT. It encodes CASSPESGAQHF.

This clone showed up just a few times. The same CDR3 arises from other DNA sequences in this sample as well. The rearrangement joins TRBV6-1 to TRBJ1-1; D not certain. CDR1 is MNHNS and CDR2 is SASEGT in the germline V gene. The V and J ends lost 7 bases and 0 bases respectively, with 12 bases between them. This CDR3 spans 14 amino acids. The CDR3 nucleotides are TGTGCCAGCATACAGTCCCCCTTGAACACTGAAGCTTTCTTT. Protein: CASIQSPLNTEAFF.

The V gene is TRBV9, the J gene TRBJ2-3; weak D call: TRBD2 (6 bases). Germline CDR1 reads SGDLS; CDR2 reads YYNGEE. Between the trimmed V and J ends, which lost 0 bases and 2 bases, there was a span of 10 bases. This CDR3 spans 15 amino acids. The CDR3 reads CASSVGLALTDTQYF. CDR3 DNA: TGTGCCAGCAGCGTAGGGCTAGCGCTCACAGATACGCAGTATTTT.

CDR3 in amino acids: CASSDLQALTEAFF. DNA of the CDR3: TGTGCCAGCAGCGACCTTCAGGCGCTCACTGAAGCTTTCTTT. The chain employs TRBV2 and TRBJ1-1, with D unclear. The V gene's germline CDR1 is SNHLY and CDR2 FYNNEI. CDR3 length: 14 amino acids. Deletions cut 6 bases from V and 4 bases from J, with 15 bases between.

V usage is TRBV7-2 and J usage is TRBJ1-1, with D possibly being TRBD1 (6 bases). V shed 5 bases and J shed 3 bases, with 10 bases lying between them. Germline CDR1 and CDR2: SGHTA and FQGNSA. The CDR3 is 13 amino acids. DNA of the CDR3: TGTGCCAGCAGCCGACGGACAGACACTGAAGCTTTCTTT. Its translation is CASSRRTDTEAFF. The whole variable domain, remainder taken from reference TRBV7-2 and TRBJ1-1, is GAGVSQSPSNKVTEKGKDVELRCDPISGHTALYWYRQSLGQGLEFLIYFQGNSAPDKSGLPSDRFSAERTGGSVSTLTIQRTQQEDSAVYLCASSRRTDTEAFFGQGTRLTVV.

The sample holds a few counts of this clone. The chain couples TRBV6-5 to TRBJ2-5, with D unclear. Germline CDR1 MNHEY, CDR2 SVGAGI. The CDR3 runs 12 residues. Trimming stripped 6 bases from V and 5 bases from J, with 10 bases between. The CDR3: CASRSARETQYF. CDR3 nucleotides: TGTGCCAGCAGGAGCGCGCGGGAGACCCAGTACTTC.

This chain uses TRBV27 with TRBJ1-2, with a possible D match to TRBD1 (5 bases). The germline V gene encodes CDR1 MNHEY and CDR2 SMNVEV (reference sequence). CDR3 size: 14 residues. V was cut by 2 bases and J by 5 bases, with 12 bases left in between. The CDR3 protein is CASSLGRQGYGYTF. The CDR3 DNA is TGTGCCAGCAGTTTAGGCCGGCAGGGTTATGGCTACACCTTC.

This clone showed up just a few times. This rearrangement joins TRBV6-1 to TRBJ2-5; 11 bases fit TRBD1. Trimming cost V 4 bases and J 5 bases; bases outside gene matches: 9. Germline values: CDR1 MNHNS, CDR2 SASEGT. The CDR3 has 16 amino acids. The DNA of the CDR3 is TGTGCCAGCAGTGTTGGGGGACAGGGGGGTTGGGAGACCCAGTACTTC. This translates into CASSVGGQGGWETQYF.

V gene TRBV28 combines with J gene TRBJ2-1; D might be TRBD2 (6 bases). The length of the CDR3 is 14 residues. CDR1 is MDHEN, CDR2 SYDVKM, per germline. V shed 5 bases and J shed 2 bases, with 10 bases lying between them. CDR3 DNA: TGTGCCAGCAGTGGGGGGAGCGCCTACAATGAGCAGTTCTTC. Translating it yields CASSGGSAYNEQFF.